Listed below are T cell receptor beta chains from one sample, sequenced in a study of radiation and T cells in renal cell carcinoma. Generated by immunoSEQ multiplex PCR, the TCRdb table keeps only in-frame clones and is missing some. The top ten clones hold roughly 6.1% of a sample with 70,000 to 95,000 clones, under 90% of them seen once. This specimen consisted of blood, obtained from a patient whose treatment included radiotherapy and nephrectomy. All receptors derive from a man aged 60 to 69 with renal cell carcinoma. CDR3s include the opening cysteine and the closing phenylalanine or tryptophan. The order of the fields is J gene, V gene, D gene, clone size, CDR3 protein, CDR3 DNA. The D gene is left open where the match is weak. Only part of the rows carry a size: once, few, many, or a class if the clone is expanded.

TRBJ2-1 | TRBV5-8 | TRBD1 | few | CASSLYFGQGEKVYYNEQFF | TGTGCCAGCAGCTTGTATTTTGGACAGGGTGAGAAGGTTTACTACAATGAGCAGTTCTTC
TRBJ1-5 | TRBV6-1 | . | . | CASNERDGDRPQHF | TGTGCCAGCAACGAACGGGACGGCGATCGGCCCCAGCATTTT
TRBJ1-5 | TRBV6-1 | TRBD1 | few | CASRGQRYSNQPQHF | TGTGCCAGCAGGGGACAGCGATATAGCAATCAGCCCCAGCATTTT
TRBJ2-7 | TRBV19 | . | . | CASSIDGRVYEQYF | TGTGCCAGTAGTATAGATGGGCGAGTTTACGAGCAGTACTTC
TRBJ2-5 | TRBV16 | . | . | CASSGRRGGEETQYF | TGTGCCAGCAGCGGGCGAAGAGGGGGAGAAGAGACCCAGTACTTC
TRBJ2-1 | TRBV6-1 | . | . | CASSVVWGSNNEQFF | TGTGCCAGCAGTGTTGTGTGGGGCTCGAACAATGAGCAGTTCTTC
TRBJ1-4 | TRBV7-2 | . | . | CASSLNGQGPANEKLFF | TGTGCCAGCAGCTTAAATGGCCAGGGACCTGCTAATGAAAAACTGTTTTTT
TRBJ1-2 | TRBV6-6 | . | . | CASIGRSTNYGYTF | TGTGCCAGCATTGGCCGCAGTACAAACTATGGCTACACCTTC
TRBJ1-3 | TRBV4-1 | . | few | CASSQEPYSGNTIYF | TGCGCCAGCAGCCAAGAACCATACTCTGGAAACACCATATATTTT
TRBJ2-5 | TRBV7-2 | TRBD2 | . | CASSPRLAVLQETQYF | TGTGCCAGCAGCCCTAGACTAGCAGTACTCCAAGAGACCCAGTACTTC
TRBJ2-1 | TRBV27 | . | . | CASSTGPSNEQFF | TGTGCCAGCAGCACGGGACCGTCGAATGAGCAGTTCTTC
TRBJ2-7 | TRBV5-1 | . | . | CASSLGDFSYEQYF | TGCGCCAGCAGCTTGGGGGACTTCTCCTACGAGCAGTACTTC
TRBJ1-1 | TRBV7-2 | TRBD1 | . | CASSLAGTGFEAFF | TGTGCCAGCAGCTTAGCCGGGACAGGGTTTGAAGCTTTCTTT
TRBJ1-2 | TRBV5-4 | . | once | CASSLELNGRGYTF | TGTGCCAGCAGCTTGGAATTGAACGGTCGTGGCTACACCTTC
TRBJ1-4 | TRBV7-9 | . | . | CASSLGDANEKLFF | TGTGCCAGCAGCTTAGGCGACGCAAATGAAAAACTGTTTTTT
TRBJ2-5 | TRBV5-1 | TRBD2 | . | CATGLAGGEETQYF | TGCGCCACGGGACTAGCGGGAGGGGAAGAGACCCAGTACTTC
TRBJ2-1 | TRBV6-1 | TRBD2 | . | CASSEGTSIVDEQFF | TGTGCCAGCAGCGAGGGGACTAGTATAGTAGATGAGCAGTTCTTC
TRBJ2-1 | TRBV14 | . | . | CASSQDRTGTLSSYNEQFF | TGTGCCAGCAGCCAAGATCGGACGGGGACCCTTAGTTCCTACAATGAGCAGTTCTTC
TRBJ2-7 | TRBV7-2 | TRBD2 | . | CASSFQSGTSYEQYF | TGTGCCAGCAGTTTTCAGAGCGGGACCTCCTACGAGCAGTACTTC
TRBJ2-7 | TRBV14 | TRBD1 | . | CASSQTGQGAYEQYF | TGTGCCAGCAGCCAGACAGGACAGGGGGCCTACGAGCAGTACTTC
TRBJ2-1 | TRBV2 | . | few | CASSPTSYEQFF | TGTGCCAGCAGTCCTACTAGTTATGAGCAGTTCTTC
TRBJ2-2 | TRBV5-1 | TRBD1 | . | CASSLIPTGPTGELFF | TGCGCCAGCAGCTTGATACCGACAGGGCCCACCGGGGAGCTGTTTTTT
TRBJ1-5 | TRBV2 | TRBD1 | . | CASRSQGASNQPQHF | TGTGCCAGCAGGTCACAGGGGGCTAGCAATCAGCCCCAGCATTTT
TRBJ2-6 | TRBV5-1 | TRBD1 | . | CASSWDRMSSGANVLTF | TGCGCCAGCAGCTGGGACAGGATGTCGTCTGGGGCCAACGTCCTGACTTTC
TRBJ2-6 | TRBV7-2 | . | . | CASSPSPGANVLTF | TGTGCCAGCAGCCCTTCCCCTGGGGCCAACGTCCTGACTTTC
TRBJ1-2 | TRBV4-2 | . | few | CASSQDQGTVGGYTF | TGTGCCAGCAGCCAAGATCAGGGGACGGTTGGTGGCTACACCTTC
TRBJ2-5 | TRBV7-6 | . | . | CASSLAGPGETQYF | TGTGCCAGCAGCTTAGCGGGTCCAGGGGAGACCCAGTACTTC
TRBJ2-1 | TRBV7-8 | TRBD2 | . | CASSSGLAFFF | TGTGCCAGCAGCTCGGGACTAGCGTTTTTCTTC
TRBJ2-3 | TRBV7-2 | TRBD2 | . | CASRTSGSSTDTQYF | TGTGCCAGCAGGACTAGCGGGAGTTCCACAGATACGCAGTATTTT
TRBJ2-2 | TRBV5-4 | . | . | CASSFPGTGELFF | TGTGCCAGCAGCTTCCCAGGGACCGGGGAGCTGTTTTTT
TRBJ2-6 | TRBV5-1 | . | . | CASSFYVRAVANVLTF | TGCGCCAGCAGCTTTTATGTTCGCGCGGTGGCCAACGTCCTGACTTTC
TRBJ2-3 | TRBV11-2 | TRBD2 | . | CASSLWGGSTDTQYF | TGTGCCAGCAGCTTATGGGGGGGTAGCACAGATACGCAGTATTTT
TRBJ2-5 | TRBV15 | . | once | CATSRVRVETQYF | TGTGCCACCAGCAGAGTGCGGGTAGAGACCCAGTACTTC
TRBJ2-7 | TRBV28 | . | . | CASRDYYEQYF | TGTGCCAGCAGGGACTACTACGAGCAGTACTTC
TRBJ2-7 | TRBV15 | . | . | CATSRDPGVYEQYF | TGTGCCACCAGCAGAGATCCGGGAGTCTACGAGCAGTACTTC
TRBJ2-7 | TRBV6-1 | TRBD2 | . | CASSEVLAGGSEQYF | TGTGCCAGCAGTGAAGTCTTGGCGGGAGGGTCTGAGCAGTACTTC
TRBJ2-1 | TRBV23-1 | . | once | CASSPEVGNEQFF | TGCGCCAGCAGTCCGGAAGTTGGGAATGAGCAGTTCTTC
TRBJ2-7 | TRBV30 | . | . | CAWSVNREYLAGEQYF | TGTGCCTGGAGTGTAAATCGGGAGTACCTTGCAGGCGAGCAGTACTTC
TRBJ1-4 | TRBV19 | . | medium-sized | CASRGRTGEKLFF | TGTGCCAGTAGGGGCAGGACGGGAGAAAAACTGTTTTTT
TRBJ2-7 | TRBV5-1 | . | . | CASSFPGHYEQYF | TGCGCCAGCAGCTTTCCGGGGCACTACGAGCAGTACTTC
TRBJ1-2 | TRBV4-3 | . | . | CASSQDRDTGYGYTF | TGCGCCAGCAGCCAAGATCGTGACACCGGCTATGGCTACACCTTC
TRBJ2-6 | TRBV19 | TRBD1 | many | CASSNLRTGGSGANVLTF | TGTGCCAGTAGTAACCTCCGGACAGGGGGCTCTGGGGCCAACGTCCTGACTTTC
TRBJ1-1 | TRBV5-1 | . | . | CASSQDWVAVEAFF | TGCGCCAGCAGCCAGGACTGGGTGGCAGTTGAAGCTTTCTTT
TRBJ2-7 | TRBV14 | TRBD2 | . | CASSQSWTSGSYEQYF | TGTGCCAGCAGCCAAAGCTGGACTAGCGGGAGTTACGAGCAGTACTTC
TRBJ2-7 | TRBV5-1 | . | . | CASSLGGAPTYEQYF | TGCGCCAGCAGCTTGGGGGGGGCCCCCACCTACGAGCAGTACTTC
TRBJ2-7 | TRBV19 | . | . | CASSTLTDASYEQYF | TGTGCCAGTAGTACCCTCACGGACGCGTCCTACGAGCAGTACTTC
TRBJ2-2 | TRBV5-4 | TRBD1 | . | CASSLDGTGVVGELFF | TGTGCCAGCAGCTTGGATGGGACAGGGGTTGTCGGGGAGCTGTTTTTT
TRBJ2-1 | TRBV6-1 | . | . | CASNEFLREQFF | TGTGCCAGCAATGAGTTCTTAAGGGAGCAGTTCTTC
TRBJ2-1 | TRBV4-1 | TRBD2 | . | CASSDRTSGRAGPRQFF | TGCGCCAGCAGCGACCGGACTAGCGGGAGGGCCGGACCCCGGCAGTTCTTC
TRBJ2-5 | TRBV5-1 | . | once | CASSLDPAAQGKTQYF | TGCGCCAGCAGCTTGGATCCAGCAGCTCAAGGAAAGACCCAGTACTTC
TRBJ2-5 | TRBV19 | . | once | CASSTQTTPLETQYF | TGTGCCAGTAGTACCCAGACAACCCCGCTGGAGACCCAGTACTTC
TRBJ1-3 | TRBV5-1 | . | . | CASSLGGTGNTIYF | TGCGCCAGCAGCTTGGGGGGAACTGGAAACACCATATATTTT
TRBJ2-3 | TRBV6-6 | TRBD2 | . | CATKREVDTQYF | TGTGCCACTAAGCGGGAGGTAGATACGCAGTATTTT
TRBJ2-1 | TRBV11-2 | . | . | CASSQTYNEQFF | TGTGCCAGCAGCCAAACCTACAATGAGCAGTTCTTC
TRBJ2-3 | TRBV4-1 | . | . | CASSQTPGVSDTQYF | TGCGCCAGCAGCCAAACCCCGGGGGTGTCAGATACGCAGTATTTT
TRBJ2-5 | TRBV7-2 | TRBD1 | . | CASSLNIPGGGETQYF | TGTGCCAGCAGCTTAAACATCCCAGGGGGCGGAGAGACCCAGTACTTC
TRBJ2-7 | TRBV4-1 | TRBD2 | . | CASSLNPSYPSGPSYEQYF | TGCGCCAGCAGCCTAAATCCGAGCTACCCTAGCGGGCCCTCCTACGAGCAGTACTTC